This TCR beta chain stems from a study of blood T cell repertoires in COVID-19 (dated by TCRdb to between 2020 and 2021). In the study overall: Samples from collaborators originated in the United States, Italy and Spain and spanned both the acute and convalescent phases of COVID-19. The material from the prospective study consisted of cDNA or gDNA derived from T cells, B-cell-depleted T cells, or PBMCs. Deeply sampled blood TCRbeta repertoires from subjects exposed to, actively infected with, or recovered from COVID-19 were included in the dataset. The repertoires were made available in a free public database intended to serve as a resource for research on the immune response to SARS-CoV-2. Samples came from the ongoing ImmuneRACE study (first 160 participants) plus 1,254 subjects from 6 global collaborators. Sample metadata almost always included a de-identified subject ID, COVID-19 status, age in years and sex. Where HLA class I and class II types were available, the types were taken from metadata supplied by the sample provider, not from assay-based typing. On the study overall, not on this receptor specifically: The quantity of clinical and demographic metadata differed by source and by participant and was supplied without curation.

The immunoSEQ Assay, a bias-controlled multiplex PCR, was used to amplify TCRbeta CDR3 regions from genomic DNA. Concerning the study's data processing: Nucleated cell counts per sample were estimated from amplification of reference gene primers within the assay. To quantify the absolute abundance of each unique TCRbeta CDR3 rearrangement, sequence reads were collapsed and filtered. For each sample, productive Simpson clonality was calculated by taking the square root of Simpson's diversity index across productive rearrangements. Drawn from immuneACCESS, this table holds only the in-frame rearrangements with V and J called that TCRdb kept. Clones are partly lost; checked studies trace under half to an unresolved V gene and leave the rest unexplained. From that table come the V and J calls and clone size; the DNA was used to work out D and trimming. The sample table shows about 440,000 clones, and about 89% are seen once. Of the sample, more than 4% is held by the ten largest clones.

As regards this clone: What antigen it recognizes has not been identified. One base away there is no much larger clone; base qualities are not given.

Whole blood was collected in K2EDTA tubes by collaborating institutions according to the institutions' own protocols. Collaborator samples were shipped for TCRbeta analysis as frozen whole blood, isolated PBMCs, or DNA extracted from either sample type. The CDR1 and CDR2 encoded by the germline V gene (reference sequence) are MNHEY and SMNVEV. V has 4 bases trimmed and J has 5 bases trimmed; junction bases matching no gene number 8. The CDR3 numbers 14 residues from cysteine through phenylalanine. Only the CDR3 part of the read is kept: 42 bases, read in frame from the first base. This clonotype was sampled from a woman in her twenties or thirties with acute or convalescent COVID-19. Here the chain combines TRBV27 and TRBJ2-7; 7 bases in the middle match TRBD1. Sequencing was done on a sample of peripheral blood. Here the CDR3 is given as CASSSGGFSHEQYF. The DNA sequence reads TGTGCCAGCAGTTCAGGGGGTTTTTCCCACGAGCAGTACTTC.